This T cell receptor beta chain was sequenced in a study of T-cell reconstitution after alpha-beta-depleted transplantation in children. Study results and limitations: Recipient T cells and thymic progenitors that survived gave rise to the high TCRbeta diversity observed at day 60 in some patients. Roughly two months post-transplant, alpha-beta T cells reportedly originated from several hundred graft clones that had expanded. Newly made T cells mostly supplied T-cell counts and diversity one year after transplant.

Researchers prepared the TCRbeta library using unique molecular identifiers, the study reports. One entry per CDR3 protein results from TCRdb running MiXCR on the PCR reads. The sample lists about 980,000 distinct CDR3 sequences, less than 30% occurring once. Comments on this clonotype: What it binds is unknown.

Germline V gene data show CDR1 as KGHSH and CDR2 as LQKENI. V shed 4 bases, J shed 6 bases, and the junction held 16 bases outside the gene matches. This CDR3 has 18 amino acids. The TCR sequence derives from a boy under two years old who had a stem cell transplant for SCID, so the T cells may come from the graft donor. Sample: PBMCs, mostly from graft donor cells, taken 360 days after TCRalphabeta/CD19-depleted stem cell transplant. V is TRBV18 and J is TRBJ2-2; TRBD1 aligns across 8 bases. DNA of the CDR3: TGTGCCAGCTCACAAGGACAGGGATTAATAGTATCCGCCGGGGAGCTGTTTTTT. It encodes CASSQGQGLIVSAGELFF.